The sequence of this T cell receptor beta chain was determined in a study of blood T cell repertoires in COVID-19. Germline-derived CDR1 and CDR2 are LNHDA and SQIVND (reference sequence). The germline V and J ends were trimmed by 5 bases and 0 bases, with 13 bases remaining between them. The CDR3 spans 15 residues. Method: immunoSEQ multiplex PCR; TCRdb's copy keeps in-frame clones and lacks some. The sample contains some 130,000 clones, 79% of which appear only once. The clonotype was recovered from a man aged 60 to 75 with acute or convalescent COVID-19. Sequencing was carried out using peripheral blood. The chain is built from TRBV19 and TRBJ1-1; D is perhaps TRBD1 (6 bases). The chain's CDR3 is CASSPGQHMNTEAFF. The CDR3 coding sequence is TGTGCCAGTAGTCCCGGACAGCACATGAACACTGAAGCTTTCTTT. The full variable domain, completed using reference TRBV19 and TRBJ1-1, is DGGITQSPKYLFRKEGQNVTLSCEQNLNHDAMYWYRQDPGQGLRLIYYSQIVNDFQKGDIAEGYSVSREKKESFPLTVTSAQKNPTAFYLCASSPGQHMNTEAFFGQGTRLTVV.